This T cell receptor (beta chain) was captured by sequencing in a study of blood T cell repertoires in COVID-19. All enrollees were about 18 to 89 years old and from 20 to 25 US areas. Assignment of participants to cohorts was predicated upon participant-reported clinical history. Authors' data handling: Amplification of reference gene primers was used by the study to estimate nucleated cell counts. The method was immunoSEQ multiplex PCR; TCRdb's version includes in-frame clones alone and lacks a portion of them. The V and J calls and clone size come from that table; D and trimming were worked out from the DNA. The table includes around 170,000 clones, about 85% detected once. CDR3 length: 14 amino acids. With 0 bases removed from V and 6 bases from J, the gap between germline ends came to 9 bases. Germline assignment: CDR1 SGDLS and CDR2 YYNGEE.

The TCR comes from a woman between 50 and 59 years old who had recovered from COVID-19. Source material: PBMCs or T cells enriched from blood (not recorded which). The rearrangement links TRBV9 to TRBJ1-4; perhaps TRBD1 as D (5 bases). This chain's CDR3 is CASSVGAGHEKLFF. The CDR3 DNA sequence: TGTGCCAGCAGCGTAGGTGCAGGGCATGAAAAACTGTTTTTT.